A single sample gave rise to the 30 T cell receptor beta chains below, sequenced in a study of CD4+ T cells in melanoma. Only in-frame clones appear in the TCRdb table, and some are missing; sequencing was by immunoSEQ multiplex PCR. The sample carries fewer than 5,000 clones, around two thirds recorded once. What was sequenced was cells from a culture (not recorded whether cultured in vitro). The origin of the receptors is a human donor with melanoma.

The gene calls are TRBV9 and TRBJ1-6, with D maybe TRBD1 (5 bases). The CDR3 is 15 amino acids. V lost 4 bases and J 8 bases, leaving 16 bases between the germline ends. Per germline, CDR1 SGDLS and CDR2 YYNGEE. CDR3 residues: CASSPRGEVDSPLHF. CDR3 DNA sequence: TGTGCCAGCAGCCCACGGGGGGAGGTTGATTCACCCCTCCACTTT.

The chain uses TRBV7-8 and TRBJ1-6; tentatively, D is TRBD1 (5 bases). V dropped 1 base and J dropped 7 bases, with 11 bases sitting between them. In germline, CDR1 is SGHVS, CDR2 FQNEAQ. CDR3 length equals 15 residues. CDR3 DNA: TGTGCCAGCAGCTTAGGGGGACGGGAGAATTCACCCCTCCACTTT. This encodes CASSLGGRENSPLHF. Variable domain in full (rest from reference TRBV7-8 and TRBJ1-6): GAGVSQSPRYKVAKRGQDVALRCDPISGHVSLFWYQQALGQGPEFLTYFQNEAQLDKSGLPSDRFFAERPEGSVSTLKIQRTQQEDSAVYLCASSLGGRENSPLHFGNGTRLTVT.

The V call is TRBV18, the J call TRBJ2-7, with no clear D. Trimming took 0 bases from V and 0 from J, leaving 3 bases between them. Germline values: CDR1 KGHSH, CDR2 LQKENI. CDR3 length: 13 amino acids. The CDR3 DNA reads as TGTGCCAGCTCACCACCAAGCTCCTACGAGCAGTACTTC. Encoded protein: CASSPPSSYEQYF.

The rearrangement joins TRBV3-1 (or the pseudogene TRBV3-2) to TRBJ2-1; 8 nucleotides line up with TRBD1. The CDR3 is 15 residues long. CDR1 LGHDT and CDR2 YNNKEL come from the germline V gene (reference sequence). V shed 4 bases, J shed 2 bases, and the junction held 4 bases outside the gene matches. CDR3 DNA: TGTGCCAGCAGCCCTCAGGGGGCACCCTACAATGAGCAGTTCTTC. This codes for CASSPQGAPYNEQFF.

In this sample, this clone is medium-sized (0.01 to 0.1%). This chain connects TRBV18 to TRBJ2-3; 7 nucleotides line up with TRBD2. This CDR3 contains 14 residues. Germline CDR1 KGHSH, CDR2 LQKENI. Losses at the gene ends were 2 bases for V and 1 base for J; bases not matched to a gene: 0. The DNA for the CDR3 is TGTGCCAGCTCACCAGGGAGGGGCACAGATACGCAGTATTTT. Translated: CASSPGRGTDTQYF.

The V gene is TRBV6-6, the J gene TRBJ1-5; D not certain. Deletions cut 4 bases from V and 6 bases from J, with 13 bases between. This CDR3 is 14 amino acids long. Germline V gives CDR1 MNHNY, CDR2 SVGAGI (reference sequence). For the CDR3, the DNA is TGTGCCAGCAGTTTATCCCCCGTCAGTCAGCCCCAGCATTTT. It specifies CASSLSPVSQPQHF.

The rearrangement joins TRBV14 to TRBJ1-6; D unclear. The V end lost 0 bases, the J end lost 10 bases, and 13 bases lay between the germline ends. CDR1 SGHDN and CDR2 FVKESK come from the germline V gene. The CDR3 totals 15 residues. DNA of the CDR3: TGTGCCAGCAGCCAAGATGGGAGGGTTGTGTCACCCCTCCACTTT. It is translated as CASSQDGRVVSPLHF. Full variable domain (rest looked up from reference TRBV14 and TRBJ1-6): EAGVTQFPSHSVIEKGQTVTLRCDPISGHDNLYWYRRVMGKEIKFLLHFVKESKQDESGMPNNRFLAERTGGTYSTLKVQPAELEDSGVYFCASSQDGRVVSPLHFGNGTRLTVT.

The chain recombines TRBV2 with TRBJ1-6; D is unclear. V was cut by 11 bases and J by 0 bases, with 20 bases left in between. CDR3 length: 17 residues. Germline V lookup: CDR1 SNHLY, CDR2 FYNNEI. The CDR3 coding sequence is TGTGCCGGAAAGGCAGAGCCCGCTTACTCCTATAATTCACCCCTCCACTTT. Protein product: CAGKAEPAYSYNSPLHF. The full variable domain, its missing parts supplied by reference TRBV2 and TRBJ1-6, is EPEVTQTPSHQVTQMGQEVILRCVPISNHLYFYWYRQILGQKVEFLVSFYNNEISEKSEIFDDQFSVERPDGSNFTLKIRSTKLEDSAMYFCAGKAEPAYSYNSPLHFGNGTRLTVT.

This rearrangement joins TRBV27 to TRBJ2-3; D gene ambiguous. Germline CDR1 MNHEY, CDR2 SMNVEV (reference sequence). The CDR3 runs 11 residues. V lost 1 base to trimming and J lost 6 bases, with 2 bases between them. The CDR3 bases are TGTGCCAGCAGTTTATATGATACGCAGTATTTT. Encoded protein: CASSLYDTQYF.

The chain couples TRBV29-1 to TRBJ1-2; tentative D call: TRBD1 (5 bases). Germline V lookup: CDR1 SQVTM, CDR2 ANQGSEA. With 6 bases removed from V and 7 bases from J, the gap between germline ends came to 12 bases. The CDR3 extends over 11 amino acids. The CDR3 spells CSVGTITGYTF. Here the CDR3 DNA reads TGCAGCGTAGGGACCATAACTGGCTACACCTTC.

This chain connects TRBV10-3 to TRBJ2-1, with D maybe TRBD1 (5 bases). The CDR3 contains 14 residues. Trimming took off 7 bases at V and 3 bases at J, with 13 bases between the two ends. The germline V gene encodes CDR1 ENHRY and CDR2 SYGVKD. CDR3 in amino acids: CAIKGAGRYNEQFF. CDR3 DNA: TGTGCCATCAAAGGGGCAGGGCGCTACAATGAGCAGTTCTTC.

The rearrangement uses TRBV6-5 and TRBJ2-1, with 14 positions matching TRBD2. The V gene end was trimmed by 6 bases and the J gene end by 8 bases; junction bases not matched to a gene: 6. The CDR3 runs 15 residues. CDR1 and CDR2 from the germline V gene are MNHEY and SVGAGI. The CDR3 region has the DNA TGTGCCAGCAGCCCGACTAGCGGGGGGGCTTATGAGCAGTTCTTC. This encodes CASSPTSGGAYEQFF.

This clone is medium-sized in the sample. This chain connects TRBV28 to TRBJ1-2; D gene unclear. The CDR3 length is 13 residues. Per the germline V gene, CDR1 is MDHEN and CDR2 is SYDVKM. V gave up 2 bases and J gave up 7 bases, with 11 bases separating them. DNA for the CDR3: TGTGCCAGCAGTTTAAGAGGGTTAGGTGGCTACACCTTC. This codes for CASSLRGLGGYTF.

The chain recombines TRBV5-1 with TRBJ1-5, with D tentatively TRBD1 (5 bases). Germline CDR1 reads SGHRS; CDR2 reads YFSETQ. Trimming shortened V by 0 bases and J by 6 bases, and 13 bases separated the two germline ends. The CDR3 runs to 15 residues. The CDR3 coding sequence is TGCGCCAGCAGCTTGGATGGGGACGAGGGTCAGCCCCAGCATTTT. Translating gives CASSLDGDEGQPQHF.

The chain uses TRBV5-1 and TRBJ2-5; 10 bases fit TRBD2. The V segment lost 4 bases and the J segment 2 bases; nucleotides outside the gene matches: 5. The length of the CDR3 is 15 residues. Germline V gene lookup returns CDR1 SGHRS and CDR2 YFSETQ. CDR3 residues: CASSISGGRQETQYF. CDR3 sequence (DNA): TGCGCCAGCAGCATTAGCGGGGGGCGTCAAGAGACCCAGTACTTC.

This clone is termed medium-sized. The rearrangement uses TRBV5-8 and TRBJ2-7; no reliable D call. The CDR3 is 12 residues long. Trimming removed 2 bases from V and 5 bases from J, with 8 bases in between. Germline assignment: CDR1 SGHTS and CDR2 YDEGEE. CDR3 sequence: CASSLPGNEQYF. The CDR3 bases are TGTGCCAGCAGCTTACCTGGGAACGAGCAGTACTTC.

V gene TRBV19 combines with J gene TRBJ1-5; a weak D match, TRBD1 (6 bases). CDR3 length: 17 amino acids. Germline V CDR1 and CDR2: LNHDA, SQIVND (reference sequence). Trimming left V 3 bases short and J 6 bases short, with 21 bases between. The CDR3 region has the DNA TGTGCCAGTAGTATCATTTCCGGGGGGCGTTTCGGTCAGCCCCAGCATTTT. This encodes CASSIISGGRFGQPQHF.

This chain links TRBV7-9 with TRBJ1-3, with 9 bases lining up with TRBD1. Germline CDR1 SEHNR, CDR2 FQNEAQ (reference sequence). This CDR3 is built from 17 residues. V was pared by 5 bases and J by 0 bases, with 8 bases of the junction left unmatched. CDR3 loop: CASSPNRDRVSGNTIYF. CDR3 nucleotides: TGTGCCAGCAGCCCTAACCGGGACAGGGTCTCTGGAAACACCATATATTTT.

The V call is TRBV14, the J call TRBJ1-2; D is perhaps TRBD1 (6 bases). CDR1 and CDR2 from the germline V gene are SGHDN and FVKESK. Trimming shortened V by 0 bases and J by 4 bases, and 18 bases separated the two germline ends. This CDR3 contains 17 residues. CDR3 sequence: CASSQEKWETGLYGYTF. DNA for the CDR3: TGTGCCAGCAGCCAAGAAAAGTGGGAGACAGGACTCTATGGCTACACCTTC.

Sample share makes this clone medium-sized. The chain combines TRBV4-1 with TRBJ2-2, with a tentative D call TRBD1 (6 bases). The CDR3 sequence is 16 residues long. Germline V gene sequence: CDR1 MGHRA, CDR2 YSYEKL. Trimming pared 3 bases from V and 0 bases from J, leaving 11 bases between. In DNA form, the CDR3 reads TGCGCCAGCAGCCACCAGGGACAAACGAACACCGGGGAGCTGTTTTTT. Encoded protein: CASSHQGQTNTGELFF.

This clone was counted between two and nine times. The rearrangement uses TRBV4-1 and TRBJ1-1; no clear D. V gave up 8 bases and J gave up 3 bases, with 10 bases separating them. Germline CDR1 reads MGHRA; CDR2 reads YSYEKL. This CDR3 spans 12 amino acids. In DNA, the CDR3 is TGCGCCAGCGGAGCGACCGACACTGAAGCTTTCTTT. Its translation: CASGATDTEAFF.

This clone is deemed medium-sized. The chain employs TRBV7-9 and TRBJ1-1; 12 bases match TRBD1. The length of the CDR3 is 14 residues. Trimming cost V 5 bases and J 5 bases; bases outside gene matches: 3. CDR1 is SEHNR, CDR2 FQNEAQ, per germline (reference sequence). This CDR3 is CASSRDRGRTEAFF. As DNA, the CDR3 is TGTGCCAGCAGCAGGGACAGGGGGCGGACTGAAGCTTTCTTT.

The genes are TRBV4-1 and TRBJ2-1; D may be TRBD2 (7 bases). Between the trimmed V and J ends, which lost 0 bases and 1 base, there was a span of 13 bases. The length of the CDR3 is 17 residues. Germline CDR1 and CDR2: MGHRA and YSYEKL. DNA for the CDR3: TGCGCCAGCAGCCAAGATGCAAGGGGGGGGTCCTACAATGAGCAGTTCTTC. Protein product: CASSQDARGGSYNEQFF.

This clone occurred a few times. The chain employs TRBV5-1 and TRBJ2-5; no definite D call. CDR1 and CDR2 (germline): SGHRS, YFSETQ. The CDR3 covers 13 residues. Trimming took off 1 base at V and 4 bases at J, with 8 bases between the two ends. DNA for the CDR3: TGCGCCAGCAGCTTGCCGGACGGAGAGACCCAGTACTTC. Translated, it gives CASSLPDGETQYF.

The chain links TRBV15 to TRBJ1-6, with TRBD1 matching 9 bases. After removal of 5 bases from V and 9 bases from J, the junction contained 8 bases not matched to a gene. Germline V gene lookup returns CDR1 LNHNV and CDR2 YYDKDF (reference sequence). This CDR3 spans 15 amino acids. The CDR3 is CATSWTGDDSSPLHF. The CDR3 DNA reads TGTGCCACCAGCTGGACAGGGGATGATAGTTCACCCCTCCACTTT.

The chain links TRBV4-3 to TRBJ1-2, with TRBD1 matching over 7 bases. CDR3 size: 19 residues. CDR1 and CDR2 from the germline V gene are LGHNA and YSLEER. J gave up 2 bases and V 4 bases, and 19 bases lay outside the gene matches. This chain's CDR3 is CASSRKLRDREISNYGYTF. The CDR3, as DNA: TGCGCCAGCAGCCGCAAACTCCGGGACAGAGAGATCAGCAACTATGGCTACACCTTC.

The chain is built from TRBV6-4 and TRBJ2-1, with 9 bases that match TRBD2. The CDR3 runs 16 residues. The germline V gene encodes CDR1 MRHNA and CDR2 SNTAGT. After removal of 2 bases from V and 4 bases from J, the junction contained 6 bases not matched to a gene. CDR3 region: CASSDRRTSAYNEQFF. The CDR3 DNA follows: TGTGCCAGCAGTGACCGACGGACTAGCGCATACAATGAGCAGTTCTTC.

The V gene is TRBV5-3, the J gene TRBJ2-1; 9 positions match TRBD1. TRBV5-3 is given ORF status, its function remaining uncertain. V was pared by 0 bases and J by 6 bases, with 4 bases of the junction left unmatched. The CDR3 runs 15 residues. The CDR3 DNA follows: TGTGCCAGAAGCTTGGATTCGGGACAGGGCAATGAGCAGTTCTTC. Translated: CARSLDSGQGNEQFF.

The sample holds a few counts of this clone. The chain is built from TRBV7-6 and TRBJ2-7, with TRBD2 matching over 9 bases. The CDR3 runs 15 residues. The germline gives CDR1 SGHVS, CDR2 FNYEAQ. The V and J ends lost 1 base and 3 bases, in that order; junction bases with no gene match: 4. Here the CDR3 reads CASSLVGGGGYEQYF. DNA of the CDR3: TGTGCCAGCAGCTTAGTGGGCGGGGGGGGCTACGAGCAGTACTTC. Filled out from reference TRBV7-6 and TRBJ2-7, the complete variable domain reads GAGVSQSPRYKVTKRGQDVALRCDPISGHVSLYWYRQALGQGPEFLTYFNYEAQQDKSGLPNDRFSAERPEGSISTLTIQRTEQRDSAMYRCASSLVGGGGYEQYFGPGTRLTVT.

The V call is TRBV3-1 (or the pseudogene TRBV3-2), the J call TRBJ1-6; D uncertain. V lost 1 base and J 6 bases, leaving 1 base between the germline ends. Germline V CDR1 and CDR2: LGHDT, YNNKEL (reference sequence). The CDR3 consists of 12 residues. The CDR3 protein is CASSQANSPLHF. The CDR3, as DNA: TGTGCCAGCAGCCAAGCTAATTCACCCCTCCACTTT.